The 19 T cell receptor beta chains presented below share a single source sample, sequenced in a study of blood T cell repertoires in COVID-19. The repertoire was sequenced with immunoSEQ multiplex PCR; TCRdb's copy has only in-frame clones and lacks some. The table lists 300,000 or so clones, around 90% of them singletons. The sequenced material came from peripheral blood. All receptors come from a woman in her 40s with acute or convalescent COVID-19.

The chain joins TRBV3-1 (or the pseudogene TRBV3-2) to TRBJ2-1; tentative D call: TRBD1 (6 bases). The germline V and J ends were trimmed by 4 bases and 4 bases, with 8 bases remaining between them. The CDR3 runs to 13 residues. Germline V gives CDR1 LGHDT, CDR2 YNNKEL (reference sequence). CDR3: CASSLGTYNEQFF. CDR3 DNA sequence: TGTGCCAGCAGCCTGGGGACATACAATGAGCAGTTCTTC.

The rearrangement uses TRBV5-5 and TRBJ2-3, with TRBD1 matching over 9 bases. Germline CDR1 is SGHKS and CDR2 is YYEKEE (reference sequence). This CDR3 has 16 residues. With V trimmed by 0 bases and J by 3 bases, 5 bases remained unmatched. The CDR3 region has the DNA TGTGCCAGCAGCTTGGGACAGGGGGGGTTGACAGATACGCAGTATTTT. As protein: CASSLGQGGLTDTQYF.

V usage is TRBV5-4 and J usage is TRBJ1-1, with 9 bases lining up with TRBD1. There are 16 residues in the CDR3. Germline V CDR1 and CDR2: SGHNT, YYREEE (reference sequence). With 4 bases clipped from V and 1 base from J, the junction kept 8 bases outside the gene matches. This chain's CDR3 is CASSPPGQGANTEAFF. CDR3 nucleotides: TGTGCCAGCAGCCCGCCGGGACAGGGTGCGAACACTGAAGCTTTCTTT.

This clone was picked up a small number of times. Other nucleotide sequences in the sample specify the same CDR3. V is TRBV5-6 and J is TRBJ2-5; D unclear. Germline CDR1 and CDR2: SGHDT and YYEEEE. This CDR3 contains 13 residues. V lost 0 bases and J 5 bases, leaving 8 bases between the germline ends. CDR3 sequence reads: CASSLVSGETQYF. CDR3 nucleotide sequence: TGTGCCAGCAGCTTGGTTTCCGGTGAGACCCAGTACTTC.

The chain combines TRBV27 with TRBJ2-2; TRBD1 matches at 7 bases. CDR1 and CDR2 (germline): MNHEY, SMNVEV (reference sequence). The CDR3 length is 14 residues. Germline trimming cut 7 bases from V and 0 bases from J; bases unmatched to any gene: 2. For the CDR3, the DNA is TGTGCCAGCAACAGGGGTTCGAACACCGGGGAGCTGTTTTTT. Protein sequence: CASNRGSNTGELFF.

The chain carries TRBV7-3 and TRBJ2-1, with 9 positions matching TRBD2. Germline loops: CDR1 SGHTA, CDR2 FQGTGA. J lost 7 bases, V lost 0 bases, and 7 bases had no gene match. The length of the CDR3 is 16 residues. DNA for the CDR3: TGTGCCAGCAGCTTAACTAGGCGGGGGGGCCAGAATGAGCAGTTCTTC. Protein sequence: CASSLTRRGGQNEQFF.

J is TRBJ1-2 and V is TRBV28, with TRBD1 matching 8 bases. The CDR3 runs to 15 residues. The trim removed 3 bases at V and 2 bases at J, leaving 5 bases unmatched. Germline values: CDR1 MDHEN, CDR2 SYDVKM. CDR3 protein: CASSLGTGGNYGYTF. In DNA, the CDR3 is TGTGCCAGCAGTTTGGGAACAGGGGGAAACTATGGCTACACCTTC.

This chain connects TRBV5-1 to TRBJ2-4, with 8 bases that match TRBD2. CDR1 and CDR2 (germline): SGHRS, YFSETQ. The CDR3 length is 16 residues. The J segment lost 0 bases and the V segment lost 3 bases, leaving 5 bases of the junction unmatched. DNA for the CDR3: TGCGCCAGCAGCTCAGTAGCGGGGATAGCCAAAAACATTCAGTACTTC. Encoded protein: CASSSVAGIAKNIQYF.

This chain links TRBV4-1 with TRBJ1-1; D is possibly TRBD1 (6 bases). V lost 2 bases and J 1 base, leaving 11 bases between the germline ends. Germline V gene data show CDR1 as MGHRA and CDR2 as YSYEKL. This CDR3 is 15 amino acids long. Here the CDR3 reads CASSQMMTGNTEAFF. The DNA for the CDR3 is TGCGCCAGCAGCCAAATGATGACAGGGAACACTGAAGCTTTCTTT.

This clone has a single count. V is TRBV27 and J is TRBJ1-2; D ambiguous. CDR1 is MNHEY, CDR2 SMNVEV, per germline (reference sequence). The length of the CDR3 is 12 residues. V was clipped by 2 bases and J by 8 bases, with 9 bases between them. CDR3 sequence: CASSLTGNGYTF. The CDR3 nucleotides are TGTGCCAGCAGTTTAACGGGAAACGGCTACACCTTC.

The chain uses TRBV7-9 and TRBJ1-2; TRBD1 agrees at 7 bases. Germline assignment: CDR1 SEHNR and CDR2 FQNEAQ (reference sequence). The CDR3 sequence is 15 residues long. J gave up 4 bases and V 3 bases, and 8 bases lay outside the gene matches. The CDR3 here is CASSFRDSPTYGYTF. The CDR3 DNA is TGTGCCAGCAGCTTCCGGGACAGTCCAACCTATGGCTACACCTTC.

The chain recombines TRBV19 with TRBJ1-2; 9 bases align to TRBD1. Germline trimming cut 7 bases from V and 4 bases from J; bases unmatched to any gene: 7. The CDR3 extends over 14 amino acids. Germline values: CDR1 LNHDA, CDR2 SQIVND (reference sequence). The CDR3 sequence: CASTRDRVSYGYTF. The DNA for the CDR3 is TGTGCCAGTACCCGGGACAGGGTATCCTATGGCTACACCTTC.

CDR3 sequence reads: CASSVQGNQPQHF. CDR3 DNA sequence: TGTGCCAGCAGTGTACAGGGTAATCAGCCCCAGCATTTT. This chain links TRBV2 with TRBJ1-5, with D tentatively TRBD1 (6 bases). V dropped 4 bases and J dropped 4 bases, with 8 bases sitting between them. This CDR3 has 13 residues. Germline CDR1 reads SNHLY; CDR2 reads FYNNEI.

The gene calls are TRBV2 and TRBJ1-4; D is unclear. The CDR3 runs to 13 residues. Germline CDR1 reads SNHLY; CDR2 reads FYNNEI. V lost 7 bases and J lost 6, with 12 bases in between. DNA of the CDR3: TGTGCCAGCATCCTCTTCGGGTATGAAAAACTGTTTTTT. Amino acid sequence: CASILFGYEKLFF. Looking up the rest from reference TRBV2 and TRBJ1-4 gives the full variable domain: EPEVTQTPSHQVTQMGQEVILRCVPISNHLYFYWYRQILGQKVEFLVSFYNNEISEKSEIFDDQFSVERPDGSNFTLKIRSTKLEDSAMYFCASILFGYEKLFFGSGTQLSVL.

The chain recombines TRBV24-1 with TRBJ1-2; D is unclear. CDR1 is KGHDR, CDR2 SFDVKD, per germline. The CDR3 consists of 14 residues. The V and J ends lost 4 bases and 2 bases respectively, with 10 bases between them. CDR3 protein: CATSDPDINYGYTF. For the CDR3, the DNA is TGTGCCACCAGTGACCCTGACATAAACTATGGCTACACCTTC.

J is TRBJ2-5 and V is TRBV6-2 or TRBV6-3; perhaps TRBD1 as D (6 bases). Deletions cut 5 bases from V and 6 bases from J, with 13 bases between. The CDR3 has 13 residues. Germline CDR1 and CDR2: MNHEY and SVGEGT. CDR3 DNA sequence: TGTGCCAGCAGTCCCCCGGACAGACAGACCCAGTACTTC. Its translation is CASSPPDRQTQYF.

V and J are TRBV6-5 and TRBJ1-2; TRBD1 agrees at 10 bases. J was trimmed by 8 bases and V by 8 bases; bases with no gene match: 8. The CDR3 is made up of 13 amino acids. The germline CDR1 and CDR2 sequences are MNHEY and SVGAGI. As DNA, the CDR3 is TGTGCCAGCCGGACAGGGGGAGAAGGCGGCTACACCTTC. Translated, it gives CASRTGGEGGYTF.

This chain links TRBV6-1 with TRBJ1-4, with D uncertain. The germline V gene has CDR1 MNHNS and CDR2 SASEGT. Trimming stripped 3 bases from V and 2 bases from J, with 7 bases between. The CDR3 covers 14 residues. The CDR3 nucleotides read TGTGCCAGCAGTGATCATGGCACTAATGAAAAACTGTTTTTT. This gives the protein CASSDHGTNEKLFF.

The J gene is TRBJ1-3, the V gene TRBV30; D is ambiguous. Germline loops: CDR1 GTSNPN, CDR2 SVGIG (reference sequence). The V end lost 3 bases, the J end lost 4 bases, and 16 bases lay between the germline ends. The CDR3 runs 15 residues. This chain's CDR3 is CAWSGIAGPGNTIYF. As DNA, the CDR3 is TGTGCCTGGAGCGGAATCGCAGGTCCGGGAAACACCATATATTTT.